This T cell receptor beta chain was observed in a study of a mutant IDH1 vaccine in newly diagnosed glioma. There are 16 residues in the CDR3. CDR1 is SGHNT, CDR2 YENEEA, per germline. The V and J ends lost 0 bases and 5 bases respectively, with 13 bases between them. Noted time point: week 47, end of study. In the vaccine, a single dose held 300 ug of the mutant IDH1 20-mer peptide, along with topical imiquimod. The donor cohort comprised cases of new WHO grade 3 or 4 IDH1-mutant, ATRX-lost astrocytoma. Regarding this clone: Its cognate antigen is unknown.

Data came from immunoSEQ multiplex PCR; TCRdb stores just in-frame clones and leaves some out. The repertoire consists of roughly 32,000 clones, with around nine tenths occurring once and the leading ten covering 2% to 2.5%. This sample comprised PBMCs, obtained from a glioma patient whose treatment included an IDH1 peptide vaccine. The origin of this receptor is a man between 40 and 49 years old with glioma. V usage is TRBV11-3 and J usage is TRBJ2-2; D perhaps matches TRBD2 (6 bases). The CDR3 DNA follows: TGTGCCAGCAGCTTAGATACTAGCCCGCGTACCGGGGAGCTGTTTTTT. This codes for CASSLDTSPRTGELFF.